The 3 T cell receptor beta chains given below trace back to one sample, sequenced in a study of blood T cell repertoires in COVID-19. Repertoires were generated with immunoSEQ multiplex PCR, while TCRdb's copy carries only in-frame clones and drops some. The sample shows roughly 180,000 clones, roughly 84% of them seen only once. What was sequenced was PBMCs or T cells enriched from blood (not recorded which). Source of these receptors: a man aged 55 to 70 who had recovered from COVID-19.

Only a few counts were recorded for this clone. The genes are TRBV7-3 and TRBJ1-1, with 7 bases matching TRBD1. V dropped 4 bases and J dropped 2; count of bases not matched to a gene: 4. This CDR3 is 14 amino acids long. Germline CDR1 SGHTA, CDR2 FQGTGA. CDR3 sequence (DNA): TGTGCCAGCAGCTCGGGACAGCCAAACACTGAAGCTTTCTTT. Protein product: CASSSGQPNTEAFF.

This clone has only one observation. The rearrangement joins TRBV3-1 (or the pseudogene TRBV3-2) to TRBJ2-7; TRBD1 matches 10 bases. The V gene end was trimmed by 4 bases and the J gene end by 0 bases; junction bases not matched to a gene: 0. The germline gives CDR1 LGHDT, CDR2 YNNKEL (reference sequence). This CDR3 contains 14 residues. The CDR3 region has the DNA TGTGCCAGCAGCCGGACAGGGGGCTCCTACGAGCAGTACTTC. Protein: CASSRTGGSYEQYF.

The rearrangement uses TRBV28 and TRBJ2-2, with D maybe TRBD1 (6 bases). Trimming shortened V by 2 bases and J by 0 bases, and 10 bases separated the two germline ends. Germline CDR1 and CDR2: MDHEN and SYDVKM. This CDR3 has 16 amino acids. The CDR3 sequence: CASSLNYRANTGELFF. In DNA, the CDR3 is TGTGCCAGCAGTTTAAACTACAGGGCGAACACCGGGGAGCTGTTTTTT.